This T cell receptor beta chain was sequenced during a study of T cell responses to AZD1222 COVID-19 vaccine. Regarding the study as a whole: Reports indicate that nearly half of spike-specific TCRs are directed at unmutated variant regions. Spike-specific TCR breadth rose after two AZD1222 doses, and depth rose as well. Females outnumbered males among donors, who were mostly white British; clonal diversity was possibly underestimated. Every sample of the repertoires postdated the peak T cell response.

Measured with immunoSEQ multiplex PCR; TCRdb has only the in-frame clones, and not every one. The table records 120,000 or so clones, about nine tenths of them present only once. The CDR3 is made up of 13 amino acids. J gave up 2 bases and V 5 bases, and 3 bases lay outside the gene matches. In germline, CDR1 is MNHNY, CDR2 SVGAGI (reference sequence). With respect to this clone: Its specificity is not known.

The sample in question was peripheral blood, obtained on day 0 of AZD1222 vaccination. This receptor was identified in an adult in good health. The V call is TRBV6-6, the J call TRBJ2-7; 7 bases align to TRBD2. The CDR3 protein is CASSMGGTYEQYF. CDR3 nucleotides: TGTGCCAGCAGTATGGGAGGGACCTACGAGCAGTACTTC.